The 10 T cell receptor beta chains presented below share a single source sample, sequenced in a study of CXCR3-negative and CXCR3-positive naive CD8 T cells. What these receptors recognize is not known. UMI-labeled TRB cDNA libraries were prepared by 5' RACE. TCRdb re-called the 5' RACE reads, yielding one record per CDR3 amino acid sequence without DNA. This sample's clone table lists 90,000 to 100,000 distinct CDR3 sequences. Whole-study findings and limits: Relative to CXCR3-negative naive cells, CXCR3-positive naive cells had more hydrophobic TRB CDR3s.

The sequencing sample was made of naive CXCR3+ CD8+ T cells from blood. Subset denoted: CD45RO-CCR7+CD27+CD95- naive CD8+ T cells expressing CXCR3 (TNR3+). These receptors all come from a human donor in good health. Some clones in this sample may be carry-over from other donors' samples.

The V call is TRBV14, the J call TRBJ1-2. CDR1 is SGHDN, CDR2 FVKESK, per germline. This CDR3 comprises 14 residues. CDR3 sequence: CASSQVGQSYGYTF. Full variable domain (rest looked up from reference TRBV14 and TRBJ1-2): EAGVTQFPSHSVIEKGQTVTLRCDPISGHDNLYWYRRVMGKEIKFLLHFVKESKQDESGMPNNRFLAERTGGTYSTLKVQPAELEDSGVYFCASSQVGQSYGYTFGSGTRLTVV.

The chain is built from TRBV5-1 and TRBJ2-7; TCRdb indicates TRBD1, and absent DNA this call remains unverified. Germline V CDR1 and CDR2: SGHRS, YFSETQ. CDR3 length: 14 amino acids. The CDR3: CASSFRGEHNEQYF.

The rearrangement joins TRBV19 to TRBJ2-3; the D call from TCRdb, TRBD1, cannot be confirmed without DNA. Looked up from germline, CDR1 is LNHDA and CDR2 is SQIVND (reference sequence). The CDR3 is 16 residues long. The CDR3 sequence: CASSWWTGAPTDTQYF.

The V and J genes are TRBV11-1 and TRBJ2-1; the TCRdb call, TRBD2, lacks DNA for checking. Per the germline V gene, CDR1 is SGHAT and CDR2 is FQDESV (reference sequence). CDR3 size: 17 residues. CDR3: CASSSEDRAVHYNEQFF. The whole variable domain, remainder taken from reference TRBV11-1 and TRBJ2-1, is EAEVAQSPRYKITEKSQAVAFWCDPISGHATLYWYRQILGQGPELLVQFQDESVVDDSQLPKDRFSAERLKGVDSTLKIQPAELGDSAMYLCASSSEDRAVHYNEQFFGPGTRLTVL.

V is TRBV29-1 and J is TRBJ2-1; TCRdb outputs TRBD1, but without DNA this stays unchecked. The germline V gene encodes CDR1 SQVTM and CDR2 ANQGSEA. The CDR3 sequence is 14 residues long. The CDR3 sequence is CSVEGGVLRNEQFF.

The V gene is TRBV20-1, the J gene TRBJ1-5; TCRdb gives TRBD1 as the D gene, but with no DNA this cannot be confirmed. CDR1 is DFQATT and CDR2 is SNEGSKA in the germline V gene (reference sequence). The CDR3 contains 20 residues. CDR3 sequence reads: CSANKDRETDGYGRNQPQHF.

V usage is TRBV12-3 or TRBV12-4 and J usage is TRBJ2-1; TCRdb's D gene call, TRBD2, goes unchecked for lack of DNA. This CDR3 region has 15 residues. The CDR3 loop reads CASRTLGTSAYEQFF.

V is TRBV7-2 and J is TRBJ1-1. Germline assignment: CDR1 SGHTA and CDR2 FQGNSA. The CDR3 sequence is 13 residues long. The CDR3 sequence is CASSLAMGTEAFF.

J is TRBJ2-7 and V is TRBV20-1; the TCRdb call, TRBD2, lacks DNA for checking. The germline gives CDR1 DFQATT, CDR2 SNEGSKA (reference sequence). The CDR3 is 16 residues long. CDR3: CSARDSGENRPYEQYF.

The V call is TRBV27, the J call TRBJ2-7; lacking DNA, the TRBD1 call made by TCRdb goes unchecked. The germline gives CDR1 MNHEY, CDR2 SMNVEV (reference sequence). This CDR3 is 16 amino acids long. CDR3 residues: CASSGTGQGISYEQYF.